Sequencing of this TCR beta chain was carried out in a study of OX40 agonist ivuxolimab in advanced cancers. Study-level background: A male proportion of just over 80% was recorded, with mean age around 62 years and range about 23 to 90.

On this clone: Its specificity is not known.

Findings of the study overall: Some of the lowest clonal expansion was seen in partial responders at 0.1-3.0 mg/kg. There was clonal expansion of CD4+ and CD8+ blood T cells by week 6 at 0.1 to 3.0 mg/kg.

Systemic immunosuppression or a history of autoimmune disease excluded patients. The V gene end was trimmed by 2 bases and the J gene end by 0 bases; junction bases not matched to a gene: 7. Germline V gives CDR1 SQVTM, CDR2 ANQGSEA. This CDR3 contains 16 residues. TCRdb's table, derived via immunoSEQ multiplex PCR, lists solely in-frame clones and lacks some. The sample holds more than 75,000 clones, roughly 84% seen once. The clonotype was recovered from an adult with an advanced solid tumor such as melanoma, head and neck, liver or kidney cancer. The chain couples TRBV29-1 to TRBJ2-4, with 7 bases aligning to TRBD1. This specimen was CD4+ or CD8+ T cells sorted from blood, taken in a trial of the OX40 agonist ivuxolimab. The CDR3 here is CSVERSTGLAKNIQYF. DNA for the CDR3: TGCAGCGTTGAAAGGTCGACAGGGCTAGCCAAAAACATTCAGTACTTC.